The clone carrying this T cell receptor beta chain was picked up a small number of times. This entry belongs to a study of blood T cell repertoires in COVID-19. Profiling relied on immunoSEQ multiplex PCR, and the TCRdb table lists in-frame clones only, not all of them. The profile shows hundreds of thousands of clones, 91% of them singletons. The germline V gene has CDR1 LGHNA and CDR2 YSLEER. The CDR3 has 15 amino acids. Trimming took 0 bases from V and 0 from J, leaving 6 bases between them. The rearrangement uses TRBV4-3 and TRBJ1-3, with D uncertain. The origin of this receptor is a woman under 30 who had recovered from COVID-19. Sequences were obtained from peripheral blood. The DNA of the CDR3 is TGCGCCAGCAGCCAAGATACTGCCTCTGGAAACACCATATATTTT. This gives the protein CASSQDTASGNTIYF.